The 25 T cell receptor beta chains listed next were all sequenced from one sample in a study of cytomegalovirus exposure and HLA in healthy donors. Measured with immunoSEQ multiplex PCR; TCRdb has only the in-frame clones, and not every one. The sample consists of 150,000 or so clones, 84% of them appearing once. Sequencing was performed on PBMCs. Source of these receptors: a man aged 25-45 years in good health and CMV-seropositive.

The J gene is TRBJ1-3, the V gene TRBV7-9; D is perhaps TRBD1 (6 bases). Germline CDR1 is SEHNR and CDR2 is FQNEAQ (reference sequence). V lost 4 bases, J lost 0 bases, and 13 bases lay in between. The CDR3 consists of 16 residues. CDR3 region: CASSYRDTGSGNTIYF. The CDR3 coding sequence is TGTGCCAGCAGCTACCGGGACACCGGCTCTGGAAACACCATATATTTT. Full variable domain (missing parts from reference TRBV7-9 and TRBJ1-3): DTGVSQNPRHKITKRGQNVTFRCDPISEHNRLYWYRQTLGQGPEFLTYFQNEAQLEKSRLLSDRFSAERPKGSFSTLEIQRTEQGDSAMYLCASSYRDTGSGNTIYFGEGSWLTVV.

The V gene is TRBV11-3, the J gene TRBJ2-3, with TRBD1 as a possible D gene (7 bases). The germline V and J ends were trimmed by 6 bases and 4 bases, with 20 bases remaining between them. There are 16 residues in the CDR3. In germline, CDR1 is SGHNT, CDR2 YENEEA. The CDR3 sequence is CASSREEGARPDTQYF. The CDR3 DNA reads TGTGCCAGCAGTCGCGAGGAGGGGGCGCGTCCAGATACGCAGTATTTT.

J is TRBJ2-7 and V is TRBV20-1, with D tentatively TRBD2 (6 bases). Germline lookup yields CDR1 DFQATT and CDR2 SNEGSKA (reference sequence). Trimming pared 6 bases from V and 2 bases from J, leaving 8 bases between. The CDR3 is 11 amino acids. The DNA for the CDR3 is TGCAGTGCAAGACTAGCCTACGAGCAGTACTTC. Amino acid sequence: CSARLAYEQYF.

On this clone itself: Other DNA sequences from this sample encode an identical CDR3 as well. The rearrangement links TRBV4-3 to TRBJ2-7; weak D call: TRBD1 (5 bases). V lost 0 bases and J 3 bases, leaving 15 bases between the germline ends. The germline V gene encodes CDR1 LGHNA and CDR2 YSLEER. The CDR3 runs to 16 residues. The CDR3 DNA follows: TGCGCCAGCAGCCAAGATCGGGCAGGGTTAAGCTACGAGCAGTACTTC. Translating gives CASSQDRAGLSYEQYF.

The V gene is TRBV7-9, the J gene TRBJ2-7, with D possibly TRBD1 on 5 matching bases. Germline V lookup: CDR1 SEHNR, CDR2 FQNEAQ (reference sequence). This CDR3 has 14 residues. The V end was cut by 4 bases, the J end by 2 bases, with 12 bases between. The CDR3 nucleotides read TGTGCCAGCAGCTACCTGACAGAAACCTACGAGCAGTACTTC. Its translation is CASSYLTETYEQYF.

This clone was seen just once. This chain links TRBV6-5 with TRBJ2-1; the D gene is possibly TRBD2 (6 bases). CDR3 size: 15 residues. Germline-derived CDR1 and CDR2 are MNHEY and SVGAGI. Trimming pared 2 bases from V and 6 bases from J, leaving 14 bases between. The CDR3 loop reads CASSYGGRFTNEQFF. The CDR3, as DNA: TGTGCCAGCAGTTACGGTGGGAGGTTTACCAATGAGCAGTTCTTC.

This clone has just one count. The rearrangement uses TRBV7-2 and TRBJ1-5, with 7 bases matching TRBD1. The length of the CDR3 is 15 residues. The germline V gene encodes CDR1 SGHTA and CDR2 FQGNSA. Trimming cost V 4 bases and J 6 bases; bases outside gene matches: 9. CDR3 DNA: TGTGCCAGCAGCTCACAAGGACAGGCGGCTCAGCCCCAGCATTTT. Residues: CASSSQGQAAQPQHF.

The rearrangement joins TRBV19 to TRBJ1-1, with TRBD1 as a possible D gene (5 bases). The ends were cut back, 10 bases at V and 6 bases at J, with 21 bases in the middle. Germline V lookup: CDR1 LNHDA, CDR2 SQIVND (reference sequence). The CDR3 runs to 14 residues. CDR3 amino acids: CAIMETGRVSEAFF. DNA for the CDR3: TGTGCCATTATGGAGACTGGCAGGGTCTCTGAAGCTTTCTTT.

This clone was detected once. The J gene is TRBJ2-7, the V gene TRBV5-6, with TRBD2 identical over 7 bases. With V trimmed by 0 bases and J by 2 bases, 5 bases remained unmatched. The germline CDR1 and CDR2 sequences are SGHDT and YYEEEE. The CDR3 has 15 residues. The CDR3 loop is CASSLDRGGTYEQYF. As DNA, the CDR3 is TGTGCCAGCAGCTTGGATCGCGGGGGTACCTACGAGCAGTACTTC.

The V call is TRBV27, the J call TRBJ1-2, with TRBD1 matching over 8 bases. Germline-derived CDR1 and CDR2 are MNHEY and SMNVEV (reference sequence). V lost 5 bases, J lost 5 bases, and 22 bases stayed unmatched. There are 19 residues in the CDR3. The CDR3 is CASSRRQGPPRDTSYGYTF. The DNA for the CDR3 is TGTGCCAGCAGTCGTCGACAGGGGCCCCCCAGAGATACATCTTATGGCTACACCTTC.

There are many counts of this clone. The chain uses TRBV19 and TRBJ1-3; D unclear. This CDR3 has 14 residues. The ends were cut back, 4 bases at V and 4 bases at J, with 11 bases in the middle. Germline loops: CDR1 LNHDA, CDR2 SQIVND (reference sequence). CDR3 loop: CASSTEFEGNTIYF. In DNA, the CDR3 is TGTGCCAGTAGTACCGAGTTCGAAGGAAACACCATATATTTT. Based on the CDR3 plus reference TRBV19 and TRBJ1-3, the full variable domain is DGGITQSPKYLFRKEGQNVTLSCEQNLNHDAMYWYRQDPGQGLRLIYYSQIVNDFQKGDIAEGYSVSREKKESFPLTVTSAQKNPTAFYLCASSTEFEGNTIYFGEGSWLTVV.

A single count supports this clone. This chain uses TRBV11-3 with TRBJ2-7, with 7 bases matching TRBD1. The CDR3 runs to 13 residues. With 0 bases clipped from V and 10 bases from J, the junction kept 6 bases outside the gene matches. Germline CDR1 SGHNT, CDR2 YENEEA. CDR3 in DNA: TGTGCCAGCAGCTTAGATGTGACAGGGTTCCAGTACTTC. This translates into CASSLDVTGFQYF.

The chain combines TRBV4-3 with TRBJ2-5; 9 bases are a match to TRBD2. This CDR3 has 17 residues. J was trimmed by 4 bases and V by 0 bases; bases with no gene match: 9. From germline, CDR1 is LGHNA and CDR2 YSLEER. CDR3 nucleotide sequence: TGCGCCAGCAGCCAAGATCGAGGCGGGGGGGCCGCAGAGACCCAGTACTTC. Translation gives CASSQDRGGGAAETQYF.

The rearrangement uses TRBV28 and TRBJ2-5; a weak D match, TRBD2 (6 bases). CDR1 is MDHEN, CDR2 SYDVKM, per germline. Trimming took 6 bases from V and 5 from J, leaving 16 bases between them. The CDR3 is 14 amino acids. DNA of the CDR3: TGTGCCAGCAGGGTAGGAGGGCCGGGGGAGACCCAGTACTTC. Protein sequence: CASRVGGPGETQYF.

This chain's CDR3 is CASSRGEKLFF. CDR3 DNA sequence: TGTGCCAGCAGCCGCGGGGAAAAACTGTTTTTT. The chain couples TRBV6-5 to TRBJ1-4; D gene ambiguous. The length of the CDR3 is 11 residues. Germline lookup yields CDR1 MNHEY and CDR2 SVGAGI. V was pared by 6 bases and J by 8 bases, with 7 bases between.

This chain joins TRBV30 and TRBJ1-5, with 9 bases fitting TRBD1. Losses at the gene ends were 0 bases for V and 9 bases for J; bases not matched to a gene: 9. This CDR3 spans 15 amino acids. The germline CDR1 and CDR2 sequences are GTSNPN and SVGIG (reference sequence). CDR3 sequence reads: CAWSVPGQGGGPQHF. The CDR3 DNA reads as TGTGCCTGGAGTGTACCGGGACAGGGAGGGGGGCCCCAGCATTTT.

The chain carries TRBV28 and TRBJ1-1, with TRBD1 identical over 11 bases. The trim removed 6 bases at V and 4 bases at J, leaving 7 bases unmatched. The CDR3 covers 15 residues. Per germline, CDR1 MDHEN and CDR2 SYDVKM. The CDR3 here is CASSPGQGAGTEAFF. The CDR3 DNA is TGTGCCAGCAGCCCTGGACAGGGGGCAGGCACTGAAGCTTTCTTT.

The CDR3 DNA is TGTGCCAGCAGCCCTAGACAGGGGGAGAACACCGGGGAGCTGTTTTTT. Translation: CASSPRQGENTGELFF. This sequence joins TRBV7-6 and TRBJ2-2, with 9 positions matching TRBD1. Germline V gives CDR1 SGHVS, CDR2 FNYEAQ. V shed 5 bases, J shed 1 base, and the junction held 5 bases outside the gene matches. This CDR3 has 16 residues.

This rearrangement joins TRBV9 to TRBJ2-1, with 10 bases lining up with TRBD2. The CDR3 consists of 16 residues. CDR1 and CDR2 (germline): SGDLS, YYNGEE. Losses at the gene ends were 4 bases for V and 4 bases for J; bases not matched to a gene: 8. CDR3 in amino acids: CASSPFGLAEYNEQFF. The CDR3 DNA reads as TGTGCCAGCAGCCCATTCGGACTAGCGGAGTACAATGAGCAGTTCTTC.

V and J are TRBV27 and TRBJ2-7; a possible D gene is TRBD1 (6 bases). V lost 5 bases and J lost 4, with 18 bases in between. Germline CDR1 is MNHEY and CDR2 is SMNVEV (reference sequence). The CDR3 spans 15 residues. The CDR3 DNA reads TGTGCCAGCAGTCAAAATGATGGGGGCCGGTACGAGCAGTACTTC. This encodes CASSQNDGGRYEQYF.

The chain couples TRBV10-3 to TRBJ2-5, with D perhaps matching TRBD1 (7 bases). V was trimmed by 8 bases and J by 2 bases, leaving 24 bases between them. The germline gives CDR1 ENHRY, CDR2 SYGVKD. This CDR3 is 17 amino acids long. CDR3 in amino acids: CAIAGQEVGGGQETQYF. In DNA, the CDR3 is TGTGCCATCGCCGGACAGGAGGTGGGAGGTGGTCAAGAGACCCAGTACTTC.

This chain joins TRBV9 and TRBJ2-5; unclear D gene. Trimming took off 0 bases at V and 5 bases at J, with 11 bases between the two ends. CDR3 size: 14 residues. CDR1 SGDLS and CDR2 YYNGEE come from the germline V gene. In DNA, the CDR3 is TGTGCCAGCAGCGTAGCTTTCGGAGAGGAGACCCAGTACTTC. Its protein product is CASSVAFGEETQYF.

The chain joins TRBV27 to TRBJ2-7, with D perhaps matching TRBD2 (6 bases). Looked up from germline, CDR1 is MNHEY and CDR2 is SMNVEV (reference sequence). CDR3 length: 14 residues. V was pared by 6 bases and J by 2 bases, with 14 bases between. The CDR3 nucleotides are TGTGCCAGCAGCTGGGGAGGTGGGCCCTACGAGCAGTACTTC. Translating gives CASSWGGGPYEQYF.

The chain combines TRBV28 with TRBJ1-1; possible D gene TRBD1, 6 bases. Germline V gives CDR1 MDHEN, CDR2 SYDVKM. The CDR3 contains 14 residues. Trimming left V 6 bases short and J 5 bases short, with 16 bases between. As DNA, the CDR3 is TGTGCCAGCAGCCCCGTGAGGGGGTGGACTGAAGCTTTCTTT. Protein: CASSPVRGWTEAFF.

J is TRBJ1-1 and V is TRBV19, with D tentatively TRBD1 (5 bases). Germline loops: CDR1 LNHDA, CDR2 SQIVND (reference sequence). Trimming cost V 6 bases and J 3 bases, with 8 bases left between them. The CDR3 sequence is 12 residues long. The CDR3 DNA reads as TGTGCCAGTAGCCCCAGGGACACTGAAGCTTTCTTT. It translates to CASSPRDTEAFF.